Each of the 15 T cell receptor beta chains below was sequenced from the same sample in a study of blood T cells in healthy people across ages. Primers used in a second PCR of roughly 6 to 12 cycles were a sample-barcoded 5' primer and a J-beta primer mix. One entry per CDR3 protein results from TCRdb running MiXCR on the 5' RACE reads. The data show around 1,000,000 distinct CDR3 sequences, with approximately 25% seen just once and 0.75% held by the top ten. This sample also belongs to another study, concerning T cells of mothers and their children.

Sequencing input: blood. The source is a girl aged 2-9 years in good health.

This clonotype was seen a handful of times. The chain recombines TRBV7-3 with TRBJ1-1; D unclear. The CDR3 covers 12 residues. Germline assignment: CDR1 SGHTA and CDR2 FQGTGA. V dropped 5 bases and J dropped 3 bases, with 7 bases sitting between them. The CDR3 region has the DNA TGTGCCAGCAGCAACGGGGACACTGAAGCTTTCTTT. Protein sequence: CASSNGDTEAFF.

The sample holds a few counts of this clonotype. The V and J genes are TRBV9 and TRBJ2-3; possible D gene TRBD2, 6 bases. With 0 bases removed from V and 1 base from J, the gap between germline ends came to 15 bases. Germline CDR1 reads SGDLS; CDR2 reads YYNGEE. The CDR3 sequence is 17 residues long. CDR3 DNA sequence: TGTGCCAGCAGCGTAGACTCTCCCGGGAGTGGCACAGATACGCAGTATTTT. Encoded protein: CASSVDSPGSGTDTQYF.

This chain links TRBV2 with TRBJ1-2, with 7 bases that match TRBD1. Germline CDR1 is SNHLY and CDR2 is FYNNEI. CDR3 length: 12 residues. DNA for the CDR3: TGTGCGAGGGACAGCAGGGAATATGGCTACACCTTC. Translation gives CARDSREYGYTF.

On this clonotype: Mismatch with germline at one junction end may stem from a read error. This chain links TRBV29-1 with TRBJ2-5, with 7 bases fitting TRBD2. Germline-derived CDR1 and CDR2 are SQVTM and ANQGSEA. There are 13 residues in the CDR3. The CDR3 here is CSVVVGGPFERFF. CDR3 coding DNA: TGCAGCGTTGTGGTGGGAGGGCCTTTTGAGCGGTTCTTC.

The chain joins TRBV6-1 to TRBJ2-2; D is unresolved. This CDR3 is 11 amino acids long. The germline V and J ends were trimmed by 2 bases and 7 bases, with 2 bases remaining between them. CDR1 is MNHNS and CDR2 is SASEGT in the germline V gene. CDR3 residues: CASSEYGELFF. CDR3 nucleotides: TGTGCCAGCAGTGAATACGGGGAGCTGTTTTTT.

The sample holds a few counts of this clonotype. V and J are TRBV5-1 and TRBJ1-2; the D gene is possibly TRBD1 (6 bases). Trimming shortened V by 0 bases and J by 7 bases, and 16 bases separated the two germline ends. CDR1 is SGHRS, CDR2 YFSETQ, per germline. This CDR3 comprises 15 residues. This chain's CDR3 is CASSLEDSGYGGYTF. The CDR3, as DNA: TGCGCCAGCAGCTTGGAGGACAGCGGTTACGGTGGCTACACCTTC.

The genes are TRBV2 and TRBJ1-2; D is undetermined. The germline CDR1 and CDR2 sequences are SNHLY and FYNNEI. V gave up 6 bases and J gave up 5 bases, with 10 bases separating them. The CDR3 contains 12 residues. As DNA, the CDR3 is TGTGCCAGCAGAGAAACAGAGTATGGCTACACCTTC. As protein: CASRETEYGYTF.

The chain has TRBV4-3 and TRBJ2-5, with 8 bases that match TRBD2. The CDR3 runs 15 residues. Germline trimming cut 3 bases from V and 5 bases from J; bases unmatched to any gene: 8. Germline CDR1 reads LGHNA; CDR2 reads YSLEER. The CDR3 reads CASSQSGTRTETQYF. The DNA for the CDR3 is TGCGCCAGCAGCCAGTCCGGGACTAGAACGGAGACCCAGTACTTC.

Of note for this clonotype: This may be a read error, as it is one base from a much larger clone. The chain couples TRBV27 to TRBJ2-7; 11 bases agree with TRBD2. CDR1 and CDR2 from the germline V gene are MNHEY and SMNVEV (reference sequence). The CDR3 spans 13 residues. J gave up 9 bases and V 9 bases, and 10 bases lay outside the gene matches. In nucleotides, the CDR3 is TGTGCCAGTGCTACTAGCGGGGGCCTAGGGCAGTACTTC. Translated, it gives CASATSGGLGQYF.

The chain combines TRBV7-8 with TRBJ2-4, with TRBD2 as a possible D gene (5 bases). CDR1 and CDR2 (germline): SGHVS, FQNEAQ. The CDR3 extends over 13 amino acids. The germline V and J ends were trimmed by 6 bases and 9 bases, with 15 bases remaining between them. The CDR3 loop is CASRVGSGSIQYF. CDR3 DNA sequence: TGTGCCAGCAGGGTCGGGTCGGGAAGCATTCAGTACTTC.

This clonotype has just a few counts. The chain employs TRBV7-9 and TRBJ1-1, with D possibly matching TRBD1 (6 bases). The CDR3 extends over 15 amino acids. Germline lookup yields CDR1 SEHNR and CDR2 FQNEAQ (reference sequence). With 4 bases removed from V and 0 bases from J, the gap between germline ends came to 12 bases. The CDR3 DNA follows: TGTGCCAGCAGCTCCCACAGGGAGATGAACACTGAAGCTTTCTTT. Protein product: CASSSHREMNTEAFF.

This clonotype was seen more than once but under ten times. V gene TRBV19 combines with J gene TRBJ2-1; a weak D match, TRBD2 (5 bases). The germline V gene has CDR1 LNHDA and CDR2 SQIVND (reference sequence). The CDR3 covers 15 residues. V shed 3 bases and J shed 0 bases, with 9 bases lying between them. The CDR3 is CASSMTGSSYNEQFF. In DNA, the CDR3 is TGTGCCAGTAGTATGACGGGAAGCTCCTACAATGAGCAGTTCTTC.

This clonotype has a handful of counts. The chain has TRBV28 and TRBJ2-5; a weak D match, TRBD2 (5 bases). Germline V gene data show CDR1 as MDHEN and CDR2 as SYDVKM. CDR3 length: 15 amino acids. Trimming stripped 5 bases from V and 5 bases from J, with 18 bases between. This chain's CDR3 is CASSPPRRGSETQYF. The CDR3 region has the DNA TGTGCCAGCAGTCCTCCCAGAAGAGGGTCGGAGACCCAGTACTTC.

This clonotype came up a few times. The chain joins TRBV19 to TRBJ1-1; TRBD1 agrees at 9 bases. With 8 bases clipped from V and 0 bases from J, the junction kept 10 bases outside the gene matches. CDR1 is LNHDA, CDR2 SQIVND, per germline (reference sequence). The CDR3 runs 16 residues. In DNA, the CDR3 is TGTGCCAGTCTCCGACAGGGGGGGGGGATGAACACTGAAGCTTTCTTT. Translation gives CASLRQGGGMNTEAFF. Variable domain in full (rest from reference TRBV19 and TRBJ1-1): DGGITQSPKYLFRKEGQNVTLSCEQNLNHDAMYWYRQDPGQGLRLIYYSQIVNDFQKGDIAEGYSVSREKKESFPLTVTSAQKNPTAFYLCASLRQGGGMNTEAFFGQGTRLTVV.

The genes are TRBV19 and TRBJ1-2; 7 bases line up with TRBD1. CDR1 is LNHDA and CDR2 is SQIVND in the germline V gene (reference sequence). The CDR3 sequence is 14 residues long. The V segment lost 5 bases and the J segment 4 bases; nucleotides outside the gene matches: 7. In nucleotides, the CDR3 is TGTGCCAGTAGTTCGGACAGGACCCTCTATGGCTACACCTTC. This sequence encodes CASSSDRTLYGYTF.